The clone carrying this T cell receptor (beta chain) has a single count. The target antigen is unknown. The germline V gene has CDR1 MNHNS and CDR2 SASEGT. V was pared by 7 bases and J by 3 bases, with 12 bases between. The CDR3 spans 13 residues. The data belong to a study of a mutant IDH1 vaccine in newly diagnosed glioma. The overall study: Onset of vaccination occurred 4-6 weeks following radiotherapy alone, or with temozolomide cycles. Visit V12 was at week 35; visit V13 was at week 47.

Only in-frame clones appear in the TCRdb table, and some are missing; sequencing was by immunoSEQ multiplex PCR. The sample has some 49,000 clones, approximately 80% seen once; the top ten hold over 4.5%. As for time point: week 47, end of study. One vaccine dose held 300 ug of mutant IDH1 20-mer peptide and came with topical imiquimod. This chain links TRBV6-1 with TRBJ1-2; D ambiguous. This receptor was taken from a woman aged 40 to 55 with glioma. Some clones in this sample may be carry-over from other donors' samples. Material: PBMCs, obtained from a glioma patient whose treatment included an IDH1 peptide vaccine. This chain's CDR3 is CASKRGGDYGYTF. CDR3 nucleotides: TGTGCCAGCAAACGCGGTGGGGACTATGGCTACACCTTC.